A selection of T cell receptor beta chains follows, all from one sample in a study of a mutant IDH1 vaccine in newly diagnosed glioma. TCRdb keeps only in-frame clones here, not all; method: immunoSEQ multiplex PCR. Among some 50,000 clones listed, less than 75% were seen once. The antigens for these receptors are not known. The source material was peripheral blood mononuclear cells (PBMCs), sampled from a glioma patient whose treatment included an IDH1 peptide vaccine. The receptor set was obtained from a man aged 35-49 years with glioma. Some clones in this sample may be carry-over from other donors' samples. CDR3s leave out the opening cysteine and the closing phenylalanine or tryptophan. The order of the fields is V gene, CDR3 protein.

TRBV30,AWSVQRGQPQH
TRBV5-6,ASSLTGRAGNTIY
TRBV4-2,ASSPGPSSNQPQH
TRBV9,ASSVGSWEDYGYT
TRBV6-6,ASSYSPQGSYEQY
TRBV5-1,ASSLGSAGAQETQY
TRBV7-9,ASSDYGTYTYEQY
TRBV30,AWKYGYDTEAF
TRBV29-1,SVLADQYEQY
TRBV4-2,ASSLRTGNLNTEAF
TRBV19,ASSSVTGDASPLH
TRBV7-2,ASSLVLGAGSGNTIY
TRBV13,ASSLGGILSSYEQY
TRBV25-1,ASSGQGRGNTIY
TRBV19,ASSIRGYEQY
TRBV5-1,ASSLEPRQGDEQF
TRBV7-8,ASSLFVQAQATGYT
TRBV4-2,ASSQGAGAPTDTQY
TRBV6-5,ASSRGDTQY
TRBV7-9,ASSPEGLKNSPLH
TRBV6-5,ASSYGTLDVGYEQY
TRBV5-1,ASSLGGAYGYT
TRBV30,AWVIAGGSNEQF